The rows below give T cell receptor beta chains drawn from one sample of a study of blood T cell repertoires in COVID-19. Profiled with immunoSEQ multiplex PCR; TCRdb holds only in-frame clones, not every one. The table has 250,000 or so clones, approximately 92% seen once. Sequencing was done on a sample of peripheral blood. The receptors come from a woman aged 40 to 55 who had recovered from COVID-19. The CDR3 runs from the conserved cysteine through the conserved F or W. D genes are given only for firm matches. Not every row has a clone size; where given, it reads once, few, many or a size class.

>TRBJ2-2|TRBD2|15|TRBV7-8|few
TGTGCCAGCAGCCCAAGCGGGGGGAGCACCGGGGAGCTGTTTTTT
CASSPSGGSTGELFF
>TRBJ1-1|TRBD1|14|TRBV5-4|once
TGTGCCAGCAGCCCCTTACAGGGGTACACTGAAGCTTTCTTT
CASSPLQGYTEAFF
>TRBJ2-7|-|13|TRBV5-4|-
TGTGCCAGCAGCTTGGACTTTAAATACGAGCAGTACTTC
CASSLDFKYEQYF
>TRBJ1-5|-|14|TRBV18|-
TGTGCCAGCTCCCGGGAGACGAGCAATCAGCCCCAGCATTTT
CASSRETSNQPQHF
>TRBJ2-2|TRBD1|14|TRBV2|-
TGTGCCAGCAGGAGGACAGGGTGGACCGGGGAGCTGTTTTTT
CASRRTGWTGELFF
>TRBJ2-1|TRBD2|15|TRBV28|-
TGTGCCAGCAGACCAACTAGCGGGGGGGCCAATGAGCAGTTCTTC
CASRPTSGGANEQFF
>TRBJ2-3|TRBD1|16|TRBV9|-
TGTGCCAGCAGCGTATCCCTGGGACAGGGGTTAGATACGCAGTATTTT
CASSVSLGQGLDTQYF
>TRBJ2-5|-|13|TRBV10-3|-
TGTGCCATCACACCGGGACAACAAGAGACCCAGTACTTC
CAITPGQQETQYF
>TRBJ1-6|-|15|TRBV28|-
TGTGCCAGCAGTCCGACAGGCGGAGGTAATTCACCCCTCCACTTT
CASSPTGGGNSPLHF
>TRBJ1-1|TRBD1|14|TRBV10-1|-
TGCGCCAGCAACACCGGACAGGGGAACACTGAAGCTTTCTTT
CASNTGQGNTEAFF
>TRBJ1-1|-|14|TRBV5-1|-
TGCGCCAGCAGTGAACTTAGGGAGGGGACTGAAGCTTTCTTT
CASSELREGTEAFF
>TRBJ2-5|-|14|TRBV7-6|-
TGTGCCAGCAGGCAAGTTAATACTCAAGAGACCCAGTACTTC
CASRQVNTQETQYF
>TRBJ1-6|-|16|TRBV6-6|-
TGTGCCAGCAGGGAATTCGGGGGTACCGGAGGATCACCCCTCCACTTT
CASREFGGTGGSPLHF
>TRBJ2-1|-|15|TRBV5-8|-
TGTGCCAGCAGCTTGCTACTAGCTGGGTACAATGAGCAGTTCTTC
CASSLLLAGYNEQFF
>TRBJ2-3|-|14|TRBV11-2|-
TGTGCCAGCAGCCTTCCGGGTAGCACAGATACGCAGTATTTT
CASSLPGSTDTQYF
>TRBJ1-2|-|16|TRBV21-1|few
TGTGCCAGCAGGGAGGCTCACAGGGGTGATCACTATGGCTACACCTTC
CASREAHRGDHYGYTF
>TRBJ2-5|TRBD1|13|TRBV30|-
TGTGCCTCTCCGGGACAGACACAAGAGACCCAGTACTTC
CASPGQTQETQYF
>TRBJ1-3|-|14|TRBV6-5|-
TGTGCCAGCAGACCAGGCTACTCTGGAAACACCATATATTTT
CASRPGYSGNTIYF
>TRBJ1-6|-|16|TRBV15|-
TGTGCCACCAGCAAACTACAGGGTCGGGGAAATTCACCCCTCCACTTT
CATSKLQGRGNSPLHF
>TRBJ2-5|-|13|TRBV5-1|-
TGCGCCAGCAGCGCGGAGGGGAAAGAGACCCAGTACTTC
CASSAEGKETQYF
>TRBJ2-5|-|12|TRBV29-1|-
TGCAGCGTTACGGGGGATTTGGGGACCCAGTACTTC
CSVTGDLGTQYF
>TRBJ2-5|TRBD2|14|TRBV15|-
TGTGCCACCAGCAGAGTACTAGCGGAAGAGACCCAGTACTTC
CATSRVLAEETQYF
>TRBJ1-6|TRBD1|12|TRBV29-1|-
TGCAGCTACAGGGGTGAAAATTCACCCCTCCACTTT
CSYRGENSPLHF
>TRBJ2-5|TRBD2|15|TRBV5-6|-
TGTGCCAGCAGCTTGGGGCTAGCGGGCCAAGAGACCCAGTACTTC
CASSLGLAGQETQYF
>TRBJ2-3|TRBD2|17|TRBV3-1/TRBV3-2|-
TGTGCCAGCAGCCAAATATCCGGCGGGGGGTTCACAGATACGCAGTATTTT
CASSQISGGGFTDTQYF
>TRBJ1-1|-|14|TRBV19|-
TGTGCCAGTAGCTATGGGGGCAGGGACACTGAAGCTTTCTTT
CASSYGGRDTEAFF